Here is one TCR beta chain with its context. This entry comes from a study of blood T cell repertoires in COVID-19. V shed 5 bases and J shed 7 bases, with 9 bases lying between them. CDR1 is DFQATT, CDR2 SNEGSKA, per germline (reference sequence). The CDR3 sequence is 11 residues long. Only in-frame clones appear in the TCRdb table, and some are missing; sequencing was by immunoSEQ multiplex PCR. The data show fewer than 200,000 clones, roughly three quarters seen once. The chain has TRBV20-1 and TRBJ2-1; TRBD2 is a possible D gene (6 bases). This clonotype originated in a woman in her 50s with active or convalescent COVID-19. The specimen was peripheral blood. CDR3 region: CSAGGSNEQFF. For the CDR3, the DNA is TGCAGTGCTGGGGGGTCGAATGAGCAGTTCTTC.